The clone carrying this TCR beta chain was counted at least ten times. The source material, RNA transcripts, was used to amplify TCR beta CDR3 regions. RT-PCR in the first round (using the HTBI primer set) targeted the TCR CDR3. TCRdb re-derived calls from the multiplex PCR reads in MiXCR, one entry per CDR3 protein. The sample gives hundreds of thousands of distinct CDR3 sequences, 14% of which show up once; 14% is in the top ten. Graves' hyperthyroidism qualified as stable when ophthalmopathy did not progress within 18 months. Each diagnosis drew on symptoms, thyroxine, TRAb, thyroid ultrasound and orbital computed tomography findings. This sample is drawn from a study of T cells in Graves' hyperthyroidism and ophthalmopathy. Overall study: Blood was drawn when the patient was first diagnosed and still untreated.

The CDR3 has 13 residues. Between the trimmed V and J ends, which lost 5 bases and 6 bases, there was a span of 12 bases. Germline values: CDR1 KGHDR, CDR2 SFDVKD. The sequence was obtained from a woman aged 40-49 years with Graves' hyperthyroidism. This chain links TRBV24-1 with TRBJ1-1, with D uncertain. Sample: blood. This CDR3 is CATSGSLGSEAFF. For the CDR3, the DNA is TGTGCCACCAGTGGCAGCCTTGGCTCTGAAGCTTTCTTT.